The present entry profiles one T cell receptor beta chain with its context. The antigen is undetermined. The time point denotes: week 11, during vaccination. A 20-mer mutant IDH1 peptide at 300 ug was injected subcutaneously with topical imiquimod. The source of the sample is a study of a mutant IDH1 vaccine in newly diagnosed glioma. Study-wide background: The study started vaccination 4-6 weeks after radiotherapy alone, or with temozolomide cycles.

The protocol was immunoSEQ multiplex PCR, while the TCRdb copy is restricted to in-frame clones and leaves out a portion. This table has over 95,000 clones, 90% appearing once. In germline, CDR1 is SNHLY, CDR2 FYNNEI. Losses at the gene ends were 7 bases for V and 0 bases for J; bases not matched to a gene: 9. There are 16 residues in the CDR3. The TCR originated in a woman aged 45-65 years with glioma. The chain carries TRBV2 and TRBJ2-1, with 7 bases identical to TRBD1. Sequencing used PBMCs, obtained from a glioma patient whose treatment included an IDH1 peptide vaccine. CDR3 nucleotides: TGTGCCAGCACAGGACAGGACTCTAACTCCTACAATGAGCAGTTCTTC. Translated, it gives CASTGQDSNSYNEQFF. Filled out from reference TRBV2 and TRBJ2-1, the complete variable domain reads EPEVTQTPSHQVTQMGQEVILRCVPISNHLYFYWYRQILGQKVEFLVSFYNNEISEKSEIFDDQFSVERPDGSNFTLKIRSTKLEDSAMYFCASTGQDSNSYNEQFFGPGTRLTVL.